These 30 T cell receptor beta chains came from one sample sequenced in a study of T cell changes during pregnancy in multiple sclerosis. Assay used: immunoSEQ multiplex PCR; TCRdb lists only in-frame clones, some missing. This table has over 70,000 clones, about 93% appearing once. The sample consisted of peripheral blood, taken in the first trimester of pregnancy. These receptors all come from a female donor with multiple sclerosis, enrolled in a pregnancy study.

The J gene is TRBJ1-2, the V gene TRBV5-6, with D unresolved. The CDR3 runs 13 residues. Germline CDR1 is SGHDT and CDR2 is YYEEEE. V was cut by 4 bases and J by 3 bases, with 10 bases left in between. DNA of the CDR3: TGTGCCAGCAGCGAAGGAGTTGACTATGGCTACACCTTC. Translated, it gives CASSEGVDYGYTF.

The CDR3 loop is CASSERQGATNSPLHF. CDR3 DNA sequence: TGTGCCAGCAGTGAACGACAGGGGGCGACTAATTCACCCCTCCACTTT. V gene TRBV2 combines with J gene TRBJ1-6, with TRBD1 matching 10 bases. This CDR3 spans 16 amino acids. CDR1 and CDR2 from the germline V gene are SNHLY and FYNNEI. Trimming removed 2 bases from V and 6 bases from J; junction bases left unmatched: 4.

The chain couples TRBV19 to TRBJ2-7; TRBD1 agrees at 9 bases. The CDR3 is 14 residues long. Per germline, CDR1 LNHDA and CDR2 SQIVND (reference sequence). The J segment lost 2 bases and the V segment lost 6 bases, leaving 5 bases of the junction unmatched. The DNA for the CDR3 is TGTGCCAGTAGCACAGGGGGCATGGCCTACGAGCAGTACTTC. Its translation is CASSTGGMAYEQYF.

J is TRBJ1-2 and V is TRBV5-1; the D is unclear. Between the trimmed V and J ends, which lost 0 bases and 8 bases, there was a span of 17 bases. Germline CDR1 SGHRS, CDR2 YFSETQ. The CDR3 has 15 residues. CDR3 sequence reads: CASSLASSSGEGYTF. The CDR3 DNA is TGCGCCAGCAGCTTGGCCTCTAGCTCAGGTGAAGGCTACACCTTC.

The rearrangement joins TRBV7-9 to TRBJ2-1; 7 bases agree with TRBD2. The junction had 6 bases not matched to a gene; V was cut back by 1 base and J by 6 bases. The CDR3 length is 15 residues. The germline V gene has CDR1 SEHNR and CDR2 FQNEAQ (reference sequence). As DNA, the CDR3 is TGTGCCAGCAGCTTAGGGAGCGGGGACCTCAATGAGCAGTTCTTC. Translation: CASSLGSGDLNEQFF.

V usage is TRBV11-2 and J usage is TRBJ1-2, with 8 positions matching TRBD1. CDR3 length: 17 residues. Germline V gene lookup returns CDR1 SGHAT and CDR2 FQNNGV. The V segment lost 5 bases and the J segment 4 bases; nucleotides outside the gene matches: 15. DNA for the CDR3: TGTGCCAGCAGCATACCCCCAGTCCACGGGACAGGCTATGGCTACACCTTC. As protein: CASSIPPVHGTGYGYTF.

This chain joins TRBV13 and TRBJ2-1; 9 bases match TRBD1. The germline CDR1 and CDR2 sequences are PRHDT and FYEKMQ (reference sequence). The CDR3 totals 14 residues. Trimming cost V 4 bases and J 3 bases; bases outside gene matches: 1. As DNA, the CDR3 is TGTGCCAGCAGCTGGGACAGGGACTACAATGAGCAGTTCTTC. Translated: CASSWDRDYNEQFF.

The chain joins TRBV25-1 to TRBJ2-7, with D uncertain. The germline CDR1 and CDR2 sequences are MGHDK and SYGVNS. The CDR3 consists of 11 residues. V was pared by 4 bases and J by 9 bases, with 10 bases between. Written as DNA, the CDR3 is TGTGCCAGCAGTGCTGCGTTAAGGCAGTACTTC. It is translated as CASSAALRQYF.

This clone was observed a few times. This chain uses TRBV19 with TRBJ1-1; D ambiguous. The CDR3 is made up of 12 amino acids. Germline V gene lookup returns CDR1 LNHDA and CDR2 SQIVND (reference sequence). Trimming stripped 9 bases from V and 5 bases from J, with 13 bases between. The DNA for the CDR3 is TGTGCCAGCGAGGGCGGGTATACTGAAGCTTTCTTT. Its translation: CASEGGYTEAFF. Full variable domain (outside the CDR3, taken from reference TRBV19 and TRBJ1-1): DGGITQSPKYLFRKEGQNVTLSCEQNLNHDAMYWYRQDPGQGLRLIYYSQIVNDFQKGDIAEGYSVSREKKESFPLTVTSAQKNPTAFYLCASEGGYTEAFFGQGTRLTVV.

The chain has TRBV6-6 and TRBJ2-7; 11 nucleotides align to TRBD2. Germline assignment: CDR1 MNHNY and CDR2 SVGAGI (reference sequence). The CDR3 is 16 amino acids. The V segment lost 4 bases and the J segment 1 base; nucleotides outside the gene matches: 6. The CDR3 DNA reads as TGTGCCAGCAGTTCCAACCTAGCGGGGGGATCCTACGAGCAGTACTTC. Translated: CASSSNLAGGSYEQYF.

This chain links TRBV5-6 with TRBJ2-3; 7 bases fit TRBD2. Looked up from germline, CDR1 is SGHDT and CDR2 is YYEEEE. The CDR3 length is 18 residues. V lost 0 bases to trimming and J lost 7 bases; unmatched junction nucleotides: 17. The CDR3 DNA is TGTGCCAGCAGCTTGGATAGCAGGAGCGGGACGCCTGGACATACGCAGTATTTT. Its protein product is CASSLDSRSGTPGHTQYF.

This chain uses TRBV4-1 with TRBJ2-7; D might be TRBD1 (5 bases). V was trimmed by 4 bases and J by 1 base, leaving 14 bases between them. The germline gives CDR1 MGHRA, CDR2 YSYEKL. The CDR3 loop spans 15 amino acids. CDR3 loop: CASSLQSQGSYEQYF. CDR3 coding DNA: TGCGCCAGCAGCCTACAAAGCCAGGGTTCCTACGAGCAGTACTTC.

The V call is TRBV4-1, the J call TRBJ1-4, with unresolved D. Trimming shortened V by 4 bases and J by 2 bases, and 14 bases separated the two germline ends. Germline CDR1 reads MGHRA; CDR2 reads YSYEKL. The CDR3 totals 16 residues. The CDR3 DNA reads TGCGCCAGCAGCCCCGACCTCGACACTACTAATGAAAAACTGTTTTTT. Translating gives CASSPDLDTTNEKLFF.

This CDR3 reads CASTLLAGNNEQFF. As DNA, the CDR3 is TGTGCCAGCACCTTACTAGCGGGGAACAATGAGCAGTTCTTC. V gene TRBV5-4 combines with J gene TRBJ2-1; TRBD2 matches at 10 bases. The CDR3 loop spans 14 amino acids. CDR1 and CDR2 (germline): SGHNT, YYREEE (reference sequence). V lost 6 bases to trimming and J lost 5 bases; unmatched junction nucleotides: 5. Full variable domain (outside the CDR3, taken from reference TRBV5-4 and TRBJ2-1): ETGVTQSPTHLIKTRGQQVTLRCSSQSGHNTVSWYQQALGQGPQFIFQYYREEENGRGNFPPRFSGLQFPNYSSELNVNALELDDSALYLCASTLLAGNNEQFFGPGTRLTVL.

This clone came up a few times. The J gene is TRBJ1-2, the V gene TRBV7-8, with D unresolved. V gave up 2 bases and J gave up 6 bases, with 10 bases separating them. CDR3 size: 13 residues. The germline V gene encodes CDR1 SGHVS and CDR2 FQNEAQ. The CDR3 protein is CASSLSTQNGYTF. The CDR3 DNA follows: TGTGCCAGCAGCTTATCTACCCAAAATGGCTACACCTTC.

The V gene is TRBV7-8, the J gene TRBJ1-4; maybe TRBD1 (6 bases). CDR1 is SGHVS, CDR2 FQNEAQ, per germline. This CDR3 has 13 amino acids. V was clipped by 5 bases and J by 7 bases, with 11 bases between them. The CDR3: CASSNRQVEKLFF. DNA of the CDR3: TGTGCCAGCAGCAACAGACAGGTTGAAAAACTGTTTTTT.

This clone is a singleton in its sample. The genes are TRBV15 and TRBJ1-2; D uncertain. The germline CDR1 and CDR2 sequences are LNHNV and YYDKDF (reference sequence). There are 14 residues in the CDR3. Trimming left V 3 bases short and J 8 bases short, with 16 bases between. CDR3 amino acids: CATSRASNPTGYTF. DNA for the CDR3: TGTGCCACCAGCAGGGCATCCAATCCCACCGGCTACACCTTC.

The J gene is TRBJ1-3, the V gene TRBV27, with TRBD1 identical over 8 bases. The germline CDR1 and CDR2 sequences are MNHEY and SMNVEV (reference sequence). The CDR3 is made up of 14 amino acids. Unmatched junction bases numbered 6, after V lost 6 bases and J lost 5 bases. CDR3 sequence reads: CASRDRVGRNTIYF. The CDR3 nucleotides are TGTGCCAGCAGGGACAGGGTGGGAAGAAACACCATATATTTT.

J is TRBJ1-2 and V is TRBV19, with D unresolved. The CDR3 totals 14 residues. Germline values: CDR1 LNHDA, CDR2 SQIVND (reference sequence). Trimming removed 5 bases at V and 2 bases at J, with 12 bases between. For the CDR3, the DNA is TGTGCCAGTAGTGCGCAAGATTCAAACTATGGCTACACCTTC. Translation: CASSAQDSNYGYTF.

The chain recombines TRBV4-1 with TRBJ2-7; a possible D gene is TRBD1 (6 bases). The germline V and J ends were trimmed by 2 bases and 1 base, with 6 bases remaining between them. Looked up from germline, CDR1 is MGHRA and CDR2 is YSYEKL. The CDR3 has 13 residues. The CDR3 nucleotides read TGCGCCAGCAGCCAAACAGGGTCCTACGAGCAGTACTTC. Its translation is CASSQTGSYEQYF.

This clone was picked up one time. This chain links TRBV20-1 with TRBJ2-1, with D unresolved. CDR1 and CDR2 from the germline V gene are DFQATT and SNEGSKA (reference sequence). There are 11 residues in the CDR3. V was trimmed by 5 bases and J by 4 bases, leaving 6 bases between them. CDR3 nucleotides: TGCAGTGCTCCCCTGTACAATGAGCAGTTCTTC. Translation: CSAPLYNEQFF.

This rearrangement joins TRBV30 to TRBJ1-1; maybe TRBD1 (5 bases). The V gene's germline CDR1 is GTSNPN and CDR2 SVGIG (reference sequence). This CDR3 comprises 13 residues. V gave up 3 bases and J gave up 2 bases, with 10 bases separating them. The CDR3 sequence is CAWSQDTNTEAFF. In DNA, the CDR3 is TGTGCCTGGAGCCAGGACACTAACACTGAAGCTTTCTTT.

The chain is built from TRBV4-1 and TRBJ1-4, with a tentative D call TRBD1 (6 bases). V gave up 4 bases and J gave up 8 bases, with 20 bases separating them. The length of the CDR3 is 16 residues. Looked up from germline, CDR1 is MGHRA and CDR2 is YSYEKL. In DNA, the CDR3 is TGCGCCAGCAGCCGAGAGCAGACAGGCTGGGGGGAAAAACTGTTTTTT. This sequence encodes CASSREQTGWGEKLFF.

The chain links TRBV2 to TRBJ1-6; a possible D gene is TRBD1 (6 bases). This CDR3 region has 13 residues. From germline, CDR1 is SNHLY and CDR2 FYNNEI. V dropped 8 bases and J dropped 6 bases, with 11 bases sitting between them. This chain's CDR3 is CASGGGPNSPLHF. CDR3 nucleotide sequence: TGTGCCAGCGGGGGGGGCCCTAATTCACCCCTCCACTTT.

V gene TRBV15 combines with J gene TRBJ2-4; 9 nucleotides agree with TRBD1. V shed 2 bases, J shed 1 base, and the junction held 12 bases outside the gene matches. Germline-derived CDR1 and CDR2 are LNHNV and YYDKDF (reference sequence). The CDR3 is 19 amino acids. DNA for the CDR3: TGTGCCACCAGCAGACCCAGGACAGGACAGGGGAGTGCCAAAAACATTCAGTACTTC. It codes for CATSRPRTGQGSAKNIQYF.

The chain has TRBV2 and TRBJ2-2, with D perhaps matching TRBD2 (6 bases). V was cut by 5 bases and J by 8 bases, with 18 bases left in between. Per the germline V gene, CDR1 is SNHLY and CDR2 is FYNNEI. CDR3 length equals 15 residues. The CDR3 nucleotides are TGTGCCAGCAGTCTGGCAGGAGGGTTAGGGGGGGAGCTGTTTTTT. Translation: CASSLAGGLGGELFF.

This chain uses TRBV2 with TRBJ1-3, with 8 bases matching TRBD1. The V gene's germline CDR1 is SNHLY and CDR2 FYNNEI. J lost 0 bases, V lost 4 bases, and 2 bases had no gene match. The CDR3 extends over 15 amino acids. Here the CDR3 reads CASSGDRSSGNTIYF. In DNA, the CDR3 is TGTGCCAGCAGTGGGGACAGGAGCTCTGGAAACACCATATATTTT.

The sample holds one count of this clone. The CDR3 nucleotides read TGTGCCAGCAGCCCTCAATCTACAGGATTAGGCGAAAAACTGTTTTTT. Its protein product is CASSPQSTGLGEKLFF. The rearrangement joins TRBV9 to TRBJ1-4; TRBD1 is a possible D gene (5 bases). Germline V lookup: CDR1 SGDLS, CDR2 YYNGEE. Trimming removed 4 bases from V and 8 bases from J, with 21 bases in between. CDR3 length equals 16 residues.

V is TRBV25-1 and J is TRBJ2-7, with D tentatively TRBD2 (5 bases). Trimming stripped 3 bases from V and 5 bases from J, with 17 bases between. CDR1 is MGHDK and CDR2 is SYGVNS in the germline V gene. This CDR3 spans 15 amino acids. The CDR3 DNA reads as TGTGCCAGCAGTGATAAGGAGGCAGGTACCCACGAGCAGTACTTC. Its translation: CASSDKEAGTHEQYF.

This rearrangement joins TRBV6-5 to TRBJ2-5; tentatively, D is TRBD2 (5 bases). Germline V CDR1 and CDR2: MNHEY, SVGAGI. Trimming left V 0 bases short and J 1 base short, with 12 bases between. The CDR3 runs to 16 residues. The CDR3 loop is CASSYSSLATQETQYF. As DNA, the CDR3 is TGTGCCAGCAGTTACTCGAGTTTAGCGACCCAAGAGACCCAGTACTTC.